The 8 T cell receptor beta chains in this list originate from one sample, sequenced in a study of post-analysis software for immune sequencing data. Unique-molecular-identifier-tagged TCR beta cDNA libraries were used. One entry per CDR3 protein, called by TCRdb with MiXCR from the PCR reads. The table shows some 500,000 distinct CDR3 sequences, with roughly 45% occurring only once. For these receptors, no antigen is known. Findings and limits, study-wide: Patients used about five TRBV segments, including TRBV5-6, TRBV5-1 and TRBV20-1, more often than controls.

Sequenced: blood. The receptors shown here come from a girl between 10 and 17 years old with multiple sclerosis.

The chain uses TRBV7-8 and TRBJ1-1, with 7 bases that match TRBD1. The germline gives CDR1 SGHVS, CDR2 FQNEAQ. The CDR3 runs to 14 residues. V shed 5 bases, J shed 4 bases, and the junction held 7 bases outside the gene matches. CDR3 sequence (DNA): TGTGCCAGCAGCCAAGACAGGGTCGGCACTGAAGCTTTCTTT. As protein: CASSQDRVGTEAFF.

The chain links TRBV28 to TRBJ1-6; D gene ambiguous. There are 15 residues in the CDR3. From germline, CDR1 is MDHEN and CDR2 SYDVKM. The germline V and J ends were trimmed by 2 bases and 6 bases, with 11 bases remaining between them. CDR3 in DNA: TGTGCCAGCAGTTTAGGGCATCTTTCTAATTCACCCCTCCACTTT. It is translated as CASSLGHLSNSPLHF.

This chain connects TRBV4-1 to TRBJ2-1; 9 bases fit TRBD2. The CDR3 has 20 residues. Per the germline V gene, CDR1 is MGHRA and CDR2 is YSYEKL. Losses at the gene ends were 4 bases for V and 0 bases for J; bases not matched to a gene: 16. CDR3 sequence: CASSRIPGLADQGSYNEQFF. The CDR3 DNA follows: TGCGCCAGCAGCCGCATACCGGGACTAGCTGATCAGGGCTCCTACAATGAGCAGTTCTTC.

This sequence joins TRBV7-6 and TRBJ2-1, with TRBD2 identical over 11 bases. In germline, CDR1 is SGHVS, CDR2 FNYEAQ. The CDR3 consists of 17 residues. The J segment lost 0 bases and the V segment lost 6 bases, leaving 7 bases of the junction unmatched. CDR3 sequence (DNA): TGTGCCAGCAGGAAACTAGCGGGAGACCTCTCCTACAATGAGCAGTTCTTC. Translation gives CASRKLAGDLSYNEQFF.

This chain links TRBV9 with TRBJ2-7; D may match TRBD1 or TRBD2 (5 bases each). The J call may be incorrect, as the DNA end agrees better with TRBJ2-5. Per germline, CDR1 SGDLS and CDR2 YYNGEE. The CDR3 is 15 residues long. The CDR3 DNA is TGTGCCAGCAGCGGGGTCGGGGCATTTGGAGAGACCCAGTACTTC. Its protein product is CASSGVGAFGETQYF.

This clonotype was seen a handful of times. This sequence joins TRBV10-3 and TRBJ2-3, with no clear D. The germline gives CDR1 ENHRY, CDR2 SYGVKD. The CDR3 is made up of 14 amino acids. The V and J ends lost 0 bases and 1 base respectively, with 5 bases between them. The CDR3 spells CAISESQGTDTQYF. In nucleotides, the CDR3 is TGTGCCATCAGTGAGTCGCAGGGCACAGATACGCAGTATTTT.

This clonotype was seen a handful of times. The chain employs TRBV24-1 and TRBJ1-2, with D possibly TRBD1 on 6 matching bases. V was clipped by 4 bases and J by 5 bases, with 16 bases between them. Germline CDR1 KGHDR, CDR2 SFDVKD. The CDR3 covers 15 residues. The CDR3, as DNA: TGTGCCACCAGTGAAGCCTCCGGGACACCTTATGGCTACACCTTC. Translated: CATSEASGTPYGYTF.

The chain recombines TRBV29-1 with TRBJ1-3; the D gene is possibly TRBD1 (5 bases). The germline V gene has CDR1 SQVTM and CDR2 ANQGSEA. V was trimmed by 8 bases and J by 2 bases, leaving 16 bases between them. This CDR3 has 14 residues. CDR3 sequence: CSTIDSLAGNTIYF. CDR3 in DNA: TGCAGCACAATAGACAGCCTCGCTGGAAACACCATATATTTT.